The 15 T cell receptor beta chains below come from one sample, sequenced in a study of cytomegalovirus exposure and HLA in healthy donors. PCR was performed using 60 Vbeta and 13 Jbeta primers. TCRdb's copy holds only in-frame clones and misses some; the assay was immunoSEQ multiplex PCR. The sample holds 90,000 to 120,000 clones; roughly 87% are singletons and the top ten take less than 3%. Sequenced material: PBMCs. Every receptor here comes from a man aged 25-45 years in good health and CMV-seropositive.

The chain couples TRBV19 to TRBJ1-2, with 7 bases matching TRBD1. Germline V gene lookup returns CDR1 LNHDA and CDR2 SQIVND (reference sequence). Trimming cost V 8 bases and J 7 bases; bases outside gene matches: 10. This CDR3 comprises 13 residues. The CDR3 coding sequence is TGTGCCAGTCGCAGAGAGGGGGCAGGTGGCTACACCTTC. Translated, it gives CASRREGAGGYTF.

The CDR3 nucleotides are TGTGCCAGCAGCTTGGGACAGCGAAACACCATATATTTT. This sequence encodes CASSLGQRNTIYF. V gene TRBV5-6 combines with J gene TRBJ1-3; a possible D gene is TRBD1 (5 bases). V lost 0 bases, J lost 5 bases, and 6 bases lay in between. Per the germline V gene, CDR1 is SGHDT and CDR2 is YYEEEE. The CDR3 consists of 13 residues. Filled out from reference TRBV5-6 and TRBJ1-3, the complete variable domain reads DAGVTQSPTHLIKTRGQQVTLRCSPKSGHDTVSWYQQALGQGPQFIFQYYEEEERQRGNFPDRFSGHQFPNYSSELNVNALLLGDSALYLCASSLGQRNTIYFGEGSWLTVV.

The V call is TRBV6-5, the J call TRBJ2-7; TRBD2 aligns across 9 bases. Germline-derived CDR1 and CDR2 are MNHEY and SVGAGI. Trimming at V came to 10 bases and at J to 0 bases, leaving 10 bases not matched to a gene. This CDR3 is 15 amino acids long. CDR3 in amino acids: CATVGLAGSSYEQYF. CDR3 coding DNA: TGTGCCACGGTGGGGCTAGCGGGGTCCTCCTACGAGCAGTACTTC.

The chain couples TRBV7-2 to TRBJ1-1, with D possibly TRBD1 on 6 matching bases. With 2 bases removed from V and 0 bases from J, the gap between germline ends came to 13 bases. Germline CDR1 reads SGHTA; CDR2 reads FQGNSA. This CDR3 is built from 16 residues. The CDR3 DNA sequence: TGTGCCAGCAGCTTATCCCCAAACAGGGTGAACACTGAAGCTTTCTTT. Protein: CASSLSPNRVNTEAFF.

V and J are TRBV7-9 and TRBJ2-2; D remains ambiguous. This CDR3 has 17 residues. V gave up 2 bases and J gave up 0 bases, with 13 bases separating them. Per germline, CDR1 SEHNR and CDR2 FQNEAQ (reference sequence). CDR3 bases: TGTGCCAGCAGCTTAAAGGCAGCGTATTCGAACACCGGGGAGCTGTTTTTT. Protein product: CASSLKAAYSNTGELFF.

The J gene is TRBJ2-3, the V gene TRBV7-8; 8 bases line up with TRBD2. The CDR3 extends over 14 amino acids. Germline V gene sequence: CDR1 SGHVS, CDR2 FQNEAQ. The ends lost 2 bases at V and 4 bases at J; junction bases unmatched: 2. Written as DNA, the CDR3 is TGTGCCAGCAGCTTAACGGGGGGGGCAGATACGCAGTATTTT. As protein: CASSLTGGADTQYF.

V gene TRBV2 combines with J gene TRBJ2-5, with D possibly matching TRBD1 (6 bases). V shed 6 bases and J shed 5 bases, with 16 bases lying between them. The CDR3 sequence is 14 residues long. CDR1 is SNHLY, CDR2 FYNNEI, per germline. The CDR3 spells CASSTLGRGETQYF. In nucleotides, the CDR3 is TGTGCCAGCAGCACTCTAGGCAGGGGTGAGACCCAGTACTTC.

The genes are TRBV5-1 and TRBJ1-4; unclear D gene. Per the germline V gene, CDR1 is SGHRS and CDR2 is YFSETQ. This CDR3 is 14 amino acids long. Trimming cost V 2 bases and J 8 bases, with 13 bases left between them. The CDR3 spells CASSLIPSGEKLFF. The CDR3, as DNA: TGCGCCAGCAGCTTAATCCCCTCCGGGGAAAAACTGTTTTTT.

V and J are TRBV18 and TRBJ1-2, with a weak D call TRBD1 (5 bases). V gave up 3 bases and J gave up 2 bases, with 10 bases separating them. The CDR3 consists of 14 residues. Germline V gene data show CDR1 as KGHSH and CDR2 as LQKENI. The CDR3 DNA follows: TGTGCCAGCTCACCCCCGACAGTGAACTATGGCTACACCTTC. This gives the protein CASSPPTVNYGYTF.

The rearrangement links TRBV11-3 to TRBJ2-2; no clear D gene. Germline values: CDR1 SGHNT, CDR2 YENEEA. CDR3 length: 16 amino acids. Trimming left V 1 base short and J 4 bases short, with 13 bases between. CDR3 nucleotides: TGTGCCAGCAGCTTAGTTACTTACTACGGCACCGGGGAGCTGTTTTTT. Protein sequence: CASSLVTYYGTGELFF.

V gene TRBV7-3 combines with J gene TRBJ2-7; a weak D match, TRBD1 (5 bases). The CDR3 is 14 amino acids. Trimming removed 6 bases at V and 2 bases at J, with 14 bases between. Per the germline V gene, CDR1 is SGHTA and CDR2 is FQGTGA. The CDR3 sequence is CASRRQRTAYEQYF. DNA of the CDR3: TGTGCCAGCAGAAGACAGAGAACCGCCTACGAGCAGTACTTC. The full variable domain, completed using reference TRBV7-3 and TRBJ2-7, is GAGVSQTPSNKVTEKGKYVELRCDPISGHTALYWYRQSLGQGPEFLIYFQGTGAADDSGLPNDRFFAVRPEGSVSTLKIQRTERGDSAVYLCASRRQRTAYEQYFGPGTRLTVT.

This rearrangement joins TRBV10-1 to TRBJ2-3; the match to TRBD2 covers 7 bases. The length of the CDR3 is 15 residues. V was pared by 3 bases and J by 2 bases, with 5 bases of the junction left unmatched. Germline loops: CDR1 WNHNN, CDR2 SYGVQD (reference sequence). CDR3 region: CASSETGGPTDTQYF. The CDR3 DNA follows: TGCGCCAGCAGTGAAACGGGGGGACCCACAGATACGCAGTATTTT.

The V gene is TRBV5-6, the J gene TRBJ2-7, with 7 bases that match TRBD2. The junction had 8 bases not matched to a gene; V was cut back by 4 bases and J by 4 bases. The length of the CDR3 is 14 residues. Germline V gives CDR1 SGHDT, CDR2 YYEEEE. In DNA form, the CDR3 reads TGTGCCAGCAGCGGCCCGCCTAGCGGATACGAGCAGTACTTC. This translates into CASSGPPSGYEQYF.

The CDR3 DNA sequence: TGTGCCAGTAGTATCGAGTCGCCAGCGCTCGGAAACACCATATATTTT. Residues: CASSIESPALGNTIYF. The chain couples TRBV19 to TRBJ1-3; no reliable D call. V was clipped by 3 bases and J by 4 bases, with 16 bases between them. The CDR3 sequence is 16 residues long. CDR1 and CDR2 from the germline V gene are LNHDA and SQIVND (reference sequence).

This chain joins TRBV6-1 and TRBJ1-1; 7 bases are shared with TRBD1. CDR3 size: 14 residues. V lost 10 bases and J lost 0; bases outside the gene matches: 8. Germline V gene sequence: CDR1 MNHNS, CDR2 SASEGT. The CDR3 region is CATQWTGVNTEAFF. As DNA, the CDR3 is TGTGCCACCCAGTGGACAGGAGTGAACACTGAAGCTTTCTTT.